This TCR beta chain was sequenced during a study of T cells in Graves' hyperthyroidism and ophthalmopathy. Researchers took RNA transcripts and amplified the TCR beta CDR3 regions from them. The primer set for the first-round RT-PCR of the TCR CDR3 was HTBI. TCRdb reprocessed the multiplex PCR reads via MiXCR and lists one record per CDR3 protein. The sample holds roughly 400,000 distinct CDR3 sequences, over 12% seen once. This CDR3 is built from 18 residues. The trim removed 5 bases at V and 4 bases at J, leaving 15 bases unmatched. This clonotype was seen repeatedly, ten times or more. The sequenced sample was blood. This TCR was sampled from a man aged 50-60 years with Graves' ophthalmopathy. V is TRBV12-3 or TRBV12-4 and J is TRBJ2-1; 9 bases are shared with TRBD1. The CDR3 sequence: CASSPAVGGTGKYNEQFF. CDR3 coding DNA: TGTGCCAGCAGTCCAGCCGTGGGGGGGACAGGGAAGTACAATGAGCAGTTCTTC.